These T cell receptor beta chains were read from a single sample in a study of cytomegalovirus exposure and HLA in healthy donors. The assay was immunoSEQ multiplex PCR, and TCRdb's table has in-frame clones only and misses some. The repertoire holds roughly 200,000 clones, with approximately 86% as singletons. What was sequenced was PBMCs. Source of these receptors: a boy aged 2 to 9 in good health and CMV-seronegative. The CDR3 runs from the conserved cysteine through the conserved F or W. Fields, in order: clone size, D gene, V gene, J gene, CDR3 protein, CDR3 DNA. D genes are given only for firm matches. Size values are once, few and many counts, or a class for expanded clones, and some rows have none.

size: .; D: .; V: TRBV5-1; J: TRBJ2-3; CDR3: CASSYGTSTDTQYF; DNA: TGCGCCAGCAGCTACGGGACTAGCACAGATACGCAGTATTTT
size: .; D: .; V: TRBV6-1; J: TRBJ1-5; CDR3: CAIAQGRVGMGQHF; DNA: TGTGCCATAGCACAGGGACGGGTTGGGATGGGCCAGCATTTT
size: .; D: TRBD2; V: TRBV7-8; J: TRBJ2-7; CDR3: CASSLDSTSVSYEQYF; DNA: TGTGCCAGCAGCTTAGATTCGACTAGCGTATCCTACGAGCAGTACTTC
size: .; D: .; V: TRBV28; J: TRBJ1-5; CDR3: CASSLGRWSQPQHF; DNA: TGTGCCAGCAGTTTAGGCCGGTGGAGTCAGCCCCAGCATTTT
size: .; D: TRBD1; V: TRBV18; J: TRBJ1-1; CDR3: CASSPRDRDVTEAFF; DNA: TGTGCCAGCTCACCAAGGGACAGGGACGTCACTGAAGCTTTCTTT
size: few; D: TRBD1; V: TRBV6-4; J: TRBJ1-2; CDR3: CASSERTGGSYGYTF; DNA: TGTGCCAGCAGTGAGCGGACAGGGGGGTCCTATGGCTACACCTTC
size: .; D: TRBD2; V: TRBV30; J: TRBJ2-1; CDR3: CAWRGASGRHNEQFF; DNA: TGTGCCTGGAGGGGAGCTAGCGGGAGACACAATGAGCAGTTCTTC
size: .; D: .; V: TRBV19; J: TRBJ1-5; CDR3: CASSIVSLSNQPQHF; DNA: TGTGCCAGTAGTATAGTTTCCCTTAGCAATCAGCCCCAGCATTTT
size: .; D: .; V: TRBV28; J: TRBJ2-5; CDR3: CASSLSVREETQYF; DNA: TGTGCCAGCAGTTTATCGGTTCGGGAAGAGACCCAGTACTTC
size: .; D: .; V: TRBV28; J: TRBJ1-3; CDR3: CASSFTGSGNTIYF; DNA: TGTGCCAGCAGTTTTACAGGGTCAGGAAACACCATATATTTT
size: .; D: .; V: TRBV13; J: TRBJ2-7; CDR3: CASSVNRVGYEQYF; DNA: TGTGCCAGCAGCGTGAACAGGGTAGGCTACGAGCAGTACTTC
size: .; D: TRBD2; V: TRBV27; J: TRBJ2-7; CDR3: CASTRSGSLHEQYF; DNA: TGTGCCAGCACCCGAAGCGGGAGTCTCCACGAGCAGTACTTC
size: .; D: .; V: TRBV7-8; J: TRBJ2-1; CDR3: CASSLSPSSYNEQFF; DNA: TGTGCCAGCAGCTTATCCCCGAGCTCCTACAATGAGCAGTTCTTC
size: .; D: .; V: TRBV18; J: TRBJ1-4; CDR3: CASSPPGARTNEKLFF; DNA: TGTGCCAGCTCACCACCCGGAGCTAGAACTAATGAAAAACTGTTTTTT
size: .; D: .; V: TRBV29-1; J: TRBJ1-1; CDR3: CSVSGLMNTEAFF; DNA: TGCAGCGTTTCGGGACTCATGAACACTGAAGCTTTCTTT
size: .; D: .; V: TRBV11-2; J: TRBJ2-3; CDR3: CASSPGQSTDTQYF; DNA: TGTGCCAGCAGCCCCGGACAAAGCACAGATACGCAGTATTTT
size: once; D: .; V: TRBV29-1; J: TRBJ1-5; CDR3: CSVVERGGSNQPQHF; DNA: TGCAGCGTCGTGGAGCGAGGGGGAAGCAATCAGCCCCAGCATTTT
size: .; D: .; V: TRBV6-5; J: TRBJ1-2; CDR3: CASSEGRGYGYTF; DNA: TGTGCCAGCAGCGAGGGGAGGGGATATGGCTACACCTTC
size: .; D: TRBD1; V: TRBV11-3; J: TRBJ2-4; CDR3: CASITGGGKNIQYF; DNA: TGTGCCAGCATCACAGGGGGTGGCAAAAACATTCAGTACTTC
size: .; D: .; V: TRBV11-2; J: TRBJ2-3; CDR3: CASSFFSVRDFTDTQYF; DNA: TGTGCCAGCAGCTTTTTTAGCGTAAGAGACTTCACAGATACGCAGTATTTT
size: .; D: TRBD2; V: TRBV5-4; J: TRBJ2-3; CDR3: CASSWDTLSGRGTDTQYF; DNA: TGTGCCAGCAGCTGGGATACCCTTAGCGGGAGGGGCACAGATACGCAGTATTTT
size: .; D: .; V: TRBV27; J: TRBJ2-7; CDR3: CASSLSGAQYF; DNA: TGTGCCAGCAGTTTGTCAGGGGCGCAGTACTTC
size: .; D: .; V: TRBV7-2; J: TRBJ1-5; CDR3: CASSLAPGGAINQPQHF; DNA: TGTGCCAGCAGCTTAGCGCCTGGAGGGGCCATCAATCAGCCCCAGCATTTT
size: .; D: TRBD1; V: TRBV5-4; J: TRBJ1-2; CDR3: CASSRTDRGPGYTF; DNA: TGTGCCAGCAGCCGAACAGACAGGGGGCCTGGCTACACCTTC
size: .; D: TRBD2; V: TRBV5-1; J: TRBJ2-3; CDR3: CASSLNGAGGGTDTQYF; DNA: TGCGCCAGCAGCTTGAACGGAGCGGGGGGCGGGACAGATACGCAGTATTTT
size: .; D: .; V: TRBV5-1; J: TRBJ2-3; CDR3: CASSLVRGDTQYF; DNA: TGCGCCAGCAGCTTGGTTCGAGGCGATACGCAGTATTTT
size: .; D: TRBD2; V: TRBV6-1; J: TRBJ2-4; CDR3: CASSEASRSRGGKDIQYF; DNA: TGTGCCAGCAGTGAAGCCTCCAGGAGCCGGGGGGGTAAAGACATTCAGTACTTC
size: .; D: .; V: TRBV27; J: TRBJ1-5; CDR3: CASSLQGGVNQPQHF; DNA: TGTGCCAGCAGTTTACAGGGAGGGGTCAATCAGCCCCAGCATTTT
size: .; D: .; V: TRBV5-1; J: TRBJ2-7; CDR3: CASSLAQGYEQYF; DNA: TGCGCCAGCAGCTTGGCGCAGGGATACGAGCAGTACTTC
size: .; D: TRBD1; V: TRBV23-1; J: TRBJ2-7; CDR3: CASSQSRISTGYSYEQYF; DNA: TGCGCCAGCAGTCAATCCCGAATATCGACAGGGTACTCCTACGAGCAGTACTTC
size: .; D: TRBD1; V: TRBV30; J: TRBJ2-7; CDR3: CASGQVPYEQYF; DNA: TGTGCCTCCGGACAGGTTCCCTACGAGCAGTACTTC
size: .; D: TRBD1; V: TRBV27; J: TRBJ2-7; CDR3: CATRTGTYEQYF; DNA: TGTGCCACAAGGACAGGTACCTACGAGCAGTACTTC
size: .; D: TRBD2; V: TRBV2; J: TRBJ2-1; CDR3: CASTGELAPYNEQFF; DNA: TGTGCCAGCACGGGGGAACTAGCGCCCTACAATGAGCAGTTCTTC
size: .; D: TRBD2; V: TRBV4-1; J: TRBJ2-7; CDR3: CASSQDTGLPYYEQYF; DNA: TGCGCCAGCAGCCAAGATACGGGACTACCTTACTACGAGCAGTACTTC
size: few; D: .; V: TRBV6-1; J: TRBJ1-3; CDR3: CASSARDNRNTIYF; DNA: TGTGCCAGCAGTGCCAGGGACAATCGAAACACCATATATTTT
size: .; D: .; V: TRBV7-9; J: TRBJ2-7; CDR3: CSSSFGSYEQYF; DNA: TGTTCCAGCAGCTTCGGCTCCTACGAGCAGTACTTC
size: .; D: TRBD1; V: TRBV19; J: TRBJ1-5; CDR3: CASRETGISNQPQHF; DNA: TGTGCCAGTAGAGAGACAGGGATTAGCAATCAGCCCCAGCATTTT
size: .; D: .; V: TRBV5-6; J: TRBJ2-5; CDR3: CASSLRRMGQYF; DNA: TGTGCCAGCAGCTTACGGAGAATGGGCCAGTACTTC
size: .; D: .; V: TRBV29-1; J: TRBJ2-3; CDR3: CSVEDRSGGSTDTQYF; DNA: TGCAGCGTTGAAGATCGATCGGGGGGCAGCACAGATACGCAGTATTTT
size: .; D: .; V: TRBV7-3; J: TRBJ2-2; CDR3: CASSIYRERNTGELFF; DNA: TGTGCCAGCAGCATCTACAGGGAGCGTAACACCGGGGAGCTGTTTTTT
size: .; D: TRBD2; V: TRBV7-9; J: TRBJ2-7; CDR3: CASSLDGIAGASYEQYF; DNA: TGTGCCAGCAGCTTAGATGGGATAGCGGGAGCCTCCTACGAGCAGTACTTC
size: once; D: TRBD2; V: TRBV29-1; J: TRBJ2-7; CDR3: CSARGLAGSYEQYF; DNA: TGCAGCGCCAGAGGACTAGCGGGATCTTACGAGCAGTACTTC
size: .; D: .; V: TRBV19; J: TRBJ1-3; CDR3: CASSAPGLSGNTIYF; DNA: TGTGCCAGTAGCGCTCCCGGACTCTCTGGAAACACCATATATTTT
size: once; D: .; V: TRBV15; J: TRBJ2-7; CDR3: CATSRDPSRGYEQYF; DNA: TGTGCCACCAGCAGAGATCCTTCCCGAGGGTACGAGCAGTACTTC
size: .; D: .; V: TRBV7-2; J: TRBJ2-3; CDR3: CASSFNRGGTDTQYF; DNA: TGTGCCAGCAGCTTCAATCGCGGGGGCACAGATACGCAGTATTTT
size: .; D: TRBD1; V: TRBV2; J: TRBJ2-7; CDR3: CASRRDRAYEQYF; DNA: TGTGCCAGCAGGAGGGACAGAGCCTACGAGCAGTACTTC
size: .; D: TRBD2; V: TRBV28; J: TRBJ2-7; CDR3: CASTQTSGAYEQYF; DNA: TGTGCCAGCACCCAGACTAGCGGTGCCTACGAGCAGTACTTC
size: .; D: .; V: TRBV30; J: TRBJ2-5; CDR3: CAWSVLKANGGETQYF; DNA: TGTGCCTGGAGTGTTCTGAAAGCCAACGGCGGAGAGACCCAGTACTTC
size: .; D: .; V: TRBV19; J: TRBJ1-4; CDR3: CASSPPRGQLNEKLFF; DNA: TGTGCCAGTAGTCCCCCCCGAGGACAGCTTAATGAAAAACTGTTTTTT
size: .; D: TRBD1; V: TRBV6-6; J: TRBJ2-7; CDR3: CASSSSGPGQGAQYF; DNA: TGTGCCAGCAGTTCCTCAGGGCCGGGACAGGGGGCGCAGTACTTC
size: .; D: .; V: TRBV5-5; J: TRBJ2-7; CDR3: CASRERGTSAYEQYF; DNA: TGTGCCAGCAGAGAGAGGGGGACCAGCGCCTACGAGCAGTACTTC